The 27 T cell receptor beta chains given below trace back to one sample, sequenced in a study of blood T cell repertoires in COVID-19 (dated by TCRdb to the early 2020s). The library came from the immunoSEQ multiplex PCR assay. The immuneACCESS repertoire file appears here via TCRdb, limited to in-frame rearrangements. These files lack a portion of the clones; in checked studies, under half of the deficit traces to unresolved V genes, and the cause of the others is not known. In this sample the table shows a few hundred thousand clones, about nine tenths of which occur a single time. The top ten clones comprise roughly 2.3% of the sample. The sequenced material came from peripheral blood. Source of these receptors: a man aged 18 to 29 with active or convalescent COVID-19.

The CDR3 loop reads CASSRSFAGGSYNEQFF. The CDR3 DNA is TGTGCCAGCAGCCGCAGTTTTGCGGGGGGGAGCTACAATGAGCAGTTCTTC. The V and J genes are TRBV7-8 and TRBJ2-1, with TRBD2 identical over 9 bases. V was pared by 5 bases and J by 3 bases, with 11 bases of the junction left unmatched. The germline V gene has CDR1 SGHVS and CDR2 FQNEAQ. This CDR3 contains 17 residues.

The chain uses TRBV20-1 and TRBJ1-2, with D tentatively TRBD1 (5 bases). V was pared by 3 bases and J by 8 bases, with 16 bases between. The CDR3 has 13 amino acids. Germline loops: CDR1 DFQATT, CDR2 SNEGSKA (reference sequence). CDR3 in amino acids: CSASSSQGYGYTF. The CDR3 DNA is TGCAGTGCTAGTTCATCCCAGGGATACGGCTACACCTTC.

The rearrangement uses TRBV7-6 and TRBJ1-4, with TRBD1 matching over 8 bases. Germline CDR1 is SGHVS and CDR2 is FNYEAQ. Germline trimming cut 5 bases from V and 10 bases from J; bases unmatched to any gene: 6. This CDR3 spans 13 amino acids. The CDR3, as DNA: TGTGCCAGCAGCGTGATACAGGGGGGAAAACTGTTTTTT. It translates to CASSVIQGGKLFF.

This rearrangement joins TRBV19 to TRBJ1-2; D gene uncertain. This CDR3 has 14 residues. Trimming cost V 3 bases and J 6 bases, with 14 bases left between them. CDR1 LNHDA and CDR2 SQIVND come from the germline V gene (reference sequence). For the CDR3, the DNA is TGTGCCAGTAGTATTAATCTGCGGCTTGATGGCTACACCTTC. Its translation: CASSINLRLDGYTF. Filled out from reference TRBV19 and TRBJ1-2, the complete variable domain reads DGGITQSPKYLFRKEGQNVTLSCEQNLNHDAMYWYRQDPGQGLRLIYYSQIVNDFQKGDIAEGYSVSREKKESFPLTVTSAQKNPTAFYLCASSINLRLDGYTFGSGTRLTVV.

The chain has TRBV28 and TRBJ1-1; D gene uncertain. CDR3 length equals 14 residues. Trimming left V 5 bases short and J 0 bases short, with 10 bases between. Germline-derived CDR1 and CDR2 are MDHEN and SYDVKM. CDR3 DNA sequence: TGTGCCAGCAGTCTGGGCTTAGTGAACACTGAAGCTTTCTTT. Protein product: CASSLGLVNTEAFF.

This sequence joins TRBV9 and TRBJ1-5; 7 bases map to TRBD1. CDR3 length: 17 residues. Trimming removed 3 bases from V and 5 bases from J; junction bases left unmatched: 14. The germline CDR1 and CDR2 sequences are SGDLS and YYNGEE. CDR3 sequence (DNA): TGTGCCAGCAGCGCCCATACGACAGGGAACCAGTATCAGCCCCAGCATTTT. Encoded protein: CASSAHTTGNQYQPQHF.

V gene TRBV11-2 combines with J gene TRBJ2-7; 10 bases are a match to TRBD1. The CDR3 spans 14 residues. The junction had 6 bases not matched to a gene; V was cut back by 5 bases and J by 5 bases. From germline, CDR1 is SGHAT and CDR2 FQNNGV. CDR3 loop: CASSLDRGSNEQYF. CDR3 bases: TGTGCCAGCAGCCTGGACAGGGGGTCTAACGAGCAGTACTTC.

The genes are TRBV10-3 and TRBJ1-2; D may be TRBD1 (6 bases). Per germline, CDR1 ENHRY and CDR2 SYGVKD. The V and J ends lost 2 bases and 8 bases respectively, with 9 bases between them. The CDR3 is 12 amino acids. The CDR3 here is CAISETGNGYTF. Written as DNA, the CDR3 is TGTGCCATCAGTGAGACAGGGAACGGCTACACCTTC.

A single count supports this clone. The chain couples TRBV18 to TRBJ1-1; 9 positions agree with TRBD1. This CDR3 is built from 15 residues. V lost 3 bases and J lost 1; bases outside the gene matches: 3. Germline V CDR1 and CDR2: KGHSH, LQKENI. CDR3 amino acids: CASSPQTGGNTEAFF. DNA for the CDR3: TGTGCCAGCTCACCTCAGACAGGGGGGAACACTGAAGCTTTCTTT.

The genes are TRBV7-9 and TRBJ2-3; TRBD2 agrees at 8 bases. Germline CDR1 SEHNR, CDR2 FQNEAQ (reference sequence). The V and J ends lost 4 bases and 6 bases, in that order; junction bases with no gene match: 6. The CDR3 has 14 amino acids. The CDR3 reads CASSWTSRWDTQYF. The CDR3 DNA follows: TGTGCCAGCAGCTGGACTAGCCGGTGGGATACGCAGTATTTT.

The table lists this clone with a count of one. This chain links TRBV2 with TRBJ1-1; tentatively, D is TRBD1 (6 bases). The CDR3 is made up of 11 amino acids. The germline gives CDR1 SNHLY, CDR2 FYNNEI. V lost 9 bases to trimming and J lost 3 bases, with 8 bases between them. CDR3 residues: CARGGDTEAFF. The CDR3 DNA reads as TGTGCCAGAGGGGGGGACACTGAAGCTTTCTTT.

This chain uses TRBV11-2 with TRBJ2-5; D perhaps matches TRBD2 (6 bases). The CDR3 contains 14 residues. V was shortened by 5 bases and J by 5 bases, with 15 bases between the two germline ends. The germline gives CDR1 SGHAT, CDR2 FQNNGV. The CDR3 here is CASSPPLATETQYF. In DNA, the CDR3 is TGTGCCAGCAGCCCCCCCCTAGCGACCGAGACCCAGTACTTC.

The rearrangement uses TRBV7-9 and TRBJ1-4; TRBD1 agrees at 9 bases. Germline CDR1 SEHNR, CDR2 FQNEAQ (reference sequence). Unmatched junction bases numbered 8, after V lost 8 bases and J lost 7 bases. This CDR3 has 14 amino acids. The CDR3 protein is CASGWTGVAEKLFF. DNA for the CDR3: TGTGCCAGCGGGTGGACAGGGGTGGCTGAAAAACTGTTTTTT.

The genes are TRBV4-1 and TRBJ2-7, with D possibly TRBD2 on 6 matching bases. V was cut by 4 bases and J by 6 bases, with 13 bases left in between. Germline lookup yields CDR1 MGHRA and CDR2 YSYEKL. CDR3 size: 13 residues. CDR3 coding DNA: TGCGCCAGCAGCCCACCCGGGGGAGGCGAGCAGTACTTC. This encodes CASSPPGGGEQYF.

In nucleotides, the CDR3 is TGTGCCATCAGTGAGTCGGGGACAGGTAAAAACACTGAAGCTTTCTTT. Protein: CAISESGTGKNTEAFF. V usage is TRBV10-3 and J usage is TRBJ1-1; 8 bases match TRBD1. The trim removed 0 bases at V and 2 bases at J, leaving 5 bases unmatched. CDR3 length equals 16 residues. Germline V gene lookup returns CDR1 ENHRY and CDR2 SYGVKD.

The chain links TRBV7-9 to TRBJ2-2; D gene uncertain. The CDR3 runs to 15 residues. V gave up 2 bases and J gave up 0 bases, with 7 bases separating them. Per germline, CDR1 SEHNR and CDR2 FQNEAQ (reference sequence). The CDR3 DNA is TGTGCCAGCAGCTTAACAGTTACGAACACCGGGGAGCTGTTTTTT. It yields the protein CASSLTVTNTGELFF.

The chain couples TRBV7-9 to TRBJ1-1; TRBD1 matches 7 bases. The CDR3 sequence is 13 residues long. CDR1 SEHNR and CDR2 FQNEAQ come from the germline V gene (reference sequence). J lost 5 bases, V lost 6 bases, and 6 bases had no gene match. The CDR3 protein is CASRPQGGTEAFF. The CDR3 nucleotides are TGTGCCAGCAGACCTCAGGGGGGAACTGAAGCTTTCTTT.

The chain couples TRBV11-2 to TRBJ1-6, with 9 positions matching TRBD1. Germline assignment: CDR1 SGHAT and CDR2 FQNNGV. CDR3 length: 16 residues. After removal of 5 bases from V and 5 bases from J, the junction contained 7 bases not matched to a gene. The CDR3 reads CASSRDRGRDNSPLHF. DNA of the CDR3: TGTGCCAGCAGCAGAGACAGGGGGAGGGATAATTCACCCCTCCACTTT.

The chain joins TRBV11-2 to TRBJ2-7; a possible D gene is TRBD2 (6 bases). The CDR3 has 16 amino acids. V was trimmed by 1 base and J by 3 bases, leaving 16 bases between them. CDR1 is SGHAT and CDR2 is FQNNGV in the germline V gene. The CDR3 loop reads CASSLAAAVGGYEQYF. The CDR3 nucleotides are TGTGCCAGCAGCTTAGCCGCAGCCGTGGGGGGCTACGAGCAGTACTTC.

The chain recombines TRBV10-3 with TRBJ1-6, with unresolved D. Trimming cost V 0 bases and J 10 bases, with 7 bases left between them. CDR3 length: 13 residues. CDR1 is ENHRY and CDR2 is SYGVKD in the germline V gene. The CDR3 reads CAISESPGSPLHF. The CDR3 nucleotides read TGTGCCATCAGTGAGTCCCCAGGATCACCCCTCCACTTT.

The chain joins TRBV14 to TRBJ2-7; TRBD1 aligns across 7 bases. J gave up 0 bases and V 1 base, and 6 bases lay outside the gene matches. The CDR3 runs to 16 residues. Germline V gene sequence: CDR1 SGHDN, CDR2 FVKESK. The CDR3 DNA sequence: TGTGCCAGCAGCCAAGGGGTTACAGGGGACTCCTACGAGCAGTACTTC. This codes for CASSQGVTGDSYEQYF.

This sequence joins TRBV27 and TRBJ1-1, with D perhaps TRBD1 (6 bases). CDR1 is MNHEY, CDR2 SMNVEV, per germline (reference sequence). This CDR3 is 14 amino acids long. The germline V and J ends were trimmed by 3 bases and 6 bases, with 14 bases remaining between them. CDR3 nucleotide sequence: TGTGCCAGCAGTTTCCGGGGGGCAGGTCCTGAAGCTTTCTTT. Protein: CASSFRGAGPEAFF.

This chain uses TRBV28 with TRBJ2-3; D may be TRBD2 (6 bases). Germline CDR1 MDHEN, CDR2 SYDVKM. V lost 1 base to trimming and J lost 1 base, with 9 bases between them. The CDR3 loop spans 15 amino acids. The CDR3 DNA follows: TGTGCCAGCAGTTTATACGGGAGTGGCACAGATACGCAGTATTTT. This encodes CASSLYGSGTDTQYF.

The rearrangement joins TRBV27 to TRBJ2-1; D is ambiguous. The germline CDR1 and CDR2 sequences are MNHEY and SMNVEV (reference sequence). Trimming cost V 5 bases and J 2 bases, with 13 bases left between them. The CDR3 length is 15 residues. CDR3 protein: CASSAVLGPYNEQFF. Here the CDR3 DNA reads TGTGCCAGCAGTGCTGTATTGGGCCCCTACAATGAGCAGTTCTTC.

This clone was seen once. CDR3 amino acids: CASSSSIQGSRTDTQYF. In DNA, the CDR3 is TGTGCCAGCAGTTCTTCAATACAGGGTTCCCGCACAGATACGCAGTATTTT. This sequence joins TRBV28 and TRBJ2-3; a weak D match, TRBD1 (6 bases). The germline V gene has CDR1 MDHEN and CDR2 SYDVKM. The CDR3 has 17 amino acids. V lost 4 bases, J lost 1 base, and 18 bases lay in between.

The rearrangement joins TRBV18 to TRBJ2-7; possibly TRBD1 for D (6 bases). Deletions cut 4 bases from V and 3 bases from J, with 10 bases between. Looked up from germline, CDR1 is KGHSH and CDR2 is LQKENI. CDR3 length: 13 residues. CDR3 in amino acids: CASSQQGDYEQYF. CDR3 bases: TGTGCCAGCTCACAACAGGGAGACTACGAGCAGTACTTC.

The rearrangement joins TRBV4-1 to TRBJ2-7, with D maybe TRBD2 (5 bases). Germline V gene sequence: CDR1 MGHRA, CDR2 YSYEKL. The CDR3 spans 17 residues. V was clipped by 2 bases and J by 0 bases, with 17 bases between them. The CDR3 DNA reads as TGCGCCAGCAGCCAATCTTCTGGATTAGCGAGCTCCTACGAGCAGTACTTC. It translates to CASSQSSGLASSYEQYF.